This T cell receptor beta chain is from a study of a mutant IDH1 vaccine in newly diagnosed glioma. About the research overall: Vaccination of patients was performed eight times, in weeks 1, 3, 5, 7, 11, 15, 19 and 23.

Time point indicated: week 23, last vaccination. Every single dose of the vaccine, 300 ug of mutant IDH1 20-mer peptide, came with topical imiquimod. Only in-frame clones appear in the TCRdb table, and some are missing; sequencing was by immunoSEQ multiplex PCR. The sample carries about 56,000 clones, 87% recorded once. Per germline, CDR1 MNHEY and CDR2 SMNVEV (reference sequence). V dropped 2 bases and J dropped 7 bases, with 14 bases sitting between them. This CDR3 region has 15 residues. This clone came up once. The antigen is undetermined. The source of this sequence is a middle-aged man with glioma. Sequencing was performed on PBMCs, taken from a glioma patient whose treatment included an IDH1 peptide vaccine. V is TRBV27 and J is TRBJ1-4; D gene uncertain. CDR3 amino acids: CASSLRVGSGEKLFF. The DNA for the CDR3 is TGTGCCAGCAGTTTAAGGGTTGGCAGCGGTGAAAAACTGTTTTTT.